This T cell receptor beta chain was recovered during a study of blood T cells in healthy people across ages. Study conclusions and caveats: When set beside aged donors, long-lived donors presented more naive CD4+ cells and higher diversity. Naive and antigen-experienced cells could not be conclusively compared, given unsorted PBMCs.

Trimming pared 0 bases from V and 4 bases from J, leaving 14 bases between. Germline V gene sequence: CDR1 SGHDT, CDR2 YYEEEE. CDR3 length equals 16 residues. This clonotype was detected ten times or more. Its cognate antigen is unknown. Next came a second PCR, run for roughly 7 to 12 cycles, which used a sample-barcoded 5' primer along with a J-beta primer mix. Each cDNA molecule, via a template-switch adaptor with 12 random nucleotides, was tagged. A minimum of 3 million CDR3-containing paired-end reads was obtained for each sample. TCRdb recomputed calls from the 5' RACE reads with MiXCR, one row per CDR3 protein. Of about 640,000 distinct CDR3 sequences detected, roughly 53% appear once; the ten largest clones hold 30% to 40%.

The chain uses TRBV5-6 and TRBJ2-1; tentatively, D is TRBD1 (7 bases). The sequence was obtained from a man between 60 and 70 years old in good health. Sequencing was carried out using blood. CDR3 region: CASSLGAGTDYNEQFF. DNA for the CDR3: TGTGCCAGCAGCTTGGGGGCGGGGACAGATTACAATGAGCAGTTCTTC.